This T cell receptor (beta chain) came from a study of blood T cells in healthy people across ages. Overall study: Template switching picked up about one barcoded beta molecule for each two T cells.

For the second PCR, which ran for about 6 to 11 cycles, a sample-barcoded 5' primer and a J-beta primer mix were used. TCRdb called the 5' RACE reads again in MiXCR, with one record for every CDR3 protein. Of around 1,500,000 distinct CDR3 sequences in the sample, 28% are singletons; the top ten hold 7.7%. In its sample, this clonotype was seen many times. Per the germline V gene, CDR1 is MNHEY and CDR2 is SMNVEV (reference sequence). The CDR3 consists of 14 residues. V was cut by 3 bases and J by 2 bases, with 11 bases left in between. Individuals who donated were healthy Caucasians from Russia aged 6 to 90. It was approximately 10 milliliters of peripheral blood that were drawn from each donor. Every sample had a minimum of 6.5 million PBMCs isolated.

The sequenced sample consisted of blood. V is TRBV27 and J is TRBJ2-7; D remains unclear. This receptor was taken from a woman aged 25 to 39 in good health. CDR3 in amino acids: CASSFGSGAYEQYF. The CDR3, as DNA: TGTGCCAGCAGTTTTGGGTCTGGAGCCTACGAGCAGTACTTC.